These T cell receptor beta chains were read from a single sample in a study of T cell repertoires in cytomegalovirus infection. Their target antigens are unknown. Each CDR3 protein is one row after TCRdb ran MiXCR on the reads. The sample carries around 500,000 distinct CDR3 sequences, about 44% recorded once. This material consisted of cultured PBMCs, taken from culture after CMV antigen stimulation. Receptors were obtained from a human donor in good health (CMV status not recorded). Some clones in this sample may be carry-over from other donors' samples. The CDR3 runs from the conserved cysteine through the conserved F or W. A D gene is named only where the DNA matches it firmly. Size tells how often a clone was seen (once, few, many) or the class of an expanded clone, and some rows leave it out.

v_gene: TRBV6-1; abundance: -; j_gene: TRBJ2-1; d_gene: TRBD1; CDR3aa: CASSYRDRYNEQFF; CDR3nt: TGTGCCAGCAGTTACCGGGACAGGTACAATGAGCAGTTCTTC
v_gene: TRBV7-6; abundance: -; j_gene: TRBJ2-7; d_gene: -; CDR3aa: CASSLEAGPSAYEQYF; CDR3nt: TGTGCCAGCAGCTTAGAGGCAGGACCCTCGGCCTACGAGCAGTACTTC
v_gene: TRBV6-6; abundance: -; j_gene: TRBJ2-5; d_gene: TRBD1; CDR3aa: CASSRGTGPAVFQETQYF; CDR3nt: TGTGCCAGCAGCCGGGGGACAGGGCCGGCCGTCTTTCAAGAGACCCAGTACTTC
v_gene: TRBV10-3; abundance: -; j_gene: TRBJ2-7; d_gene: TRBD2; CDR3aa: CAIRTSGSFYEQYF; CDR3nt: TGTGCCATCAGGACTAGCGGGAGTTTCTACGAGCAGTACTTC
v_gene: TRBV6-6; abundance: few; j_gene: TRBJ2-3; d_gene: -; CDR3aa: CASSYSEGADTQYF; CDR3nt: TGTGCCAGCAGTTACTCGGAGGGGGCCGATACGCAGTATTTT
v_gene: TRBV27; abundance: few; j_gene: TRBJ1-2; d_gene: -; CDR3aa: CASSSQSNYGYTF; CDR3nt: TGTGCCAGCAGTTCCCAGTCGAACTATGGCTACACCTTC
v_gene: TRBV12-3/TRBV12-4; abundance: -; j_gene: TRBJ1-4; d_gene: TRBD1; CDR3aa: CASSYQTGGSDEKLFF; CDR3nt: TGTGCCAGCAGTTACCAAACAGGGGGCTCTGATGAAAAACTGTTTTTT
v_gene: TRBV7-8; abundance: -; j_gene: TRBJ2-1; d_gene: TRBD2; CDR3aa: CASSSLAGEVEQFF; CDR3nt: TGTGCCAGCAGCTCATTAGCGGGAGAGGTTGAGCAGTTCTTC
v_gene: TRBV11-2; abundance: few; j_gene: TRBJ1-3; d_gene: -; CDR3aa: CASSLVFAGHSGNTIYF; CDR3nt: TGTGCCAGCAGCTTAGTCTTTGCAGGACACTCTGGAAACACCATATATTTT
v_gene: TRBV6-6; abundance: -; j_gene: TRBJ2-5; d_gene: -; CDR3aa: CGSSYGPGEETQYF; CDR3nt: TGTGGCAGCAGTTATGGTCCAGGGGAAGAGACCCAGTACTTC
v_gene: TRBV19; abundance: -; j_gene: TRBJ1-6; d_gene: -; CDR3aa: CASSIGARLYYNSPLHF; CDR3nt: TGTGCCAGTAGTATCGGCGCGAGACTATACTATAATTCACCCCTCCACTTT
v_gene: TRBV10-3; abundance: -; j_gene: TRBJ2-4; d_gene: TRBD2; CDR3aa: CAISAQAGLAKNIQYF; CDR3nt: TGTGCCATCAGTGCTCAAGCGGGACTAGCCAAAAACATTCAGTACTTC
v_gene: TRBV20-1; abundance: -; j_gene: TRBJ2-3; d_gene: -; CDR3aa: CSAPDSRRGPGSTDTQYF; CDR3nt: TGCAGTGCTCCAGATTCCCGGCGGGGGCCAGGTAGCACAGATACGCAGTATTTT
v_gene: TRBV11-2; abundance: few; j_gene: TRBJ2-5; d_gene: TRBD1; CDR3aa: CASSPPGTVETQYF; CDR3nt: TGTGCCAGCAGCCCCCCGGGGACAGTCGAGACCCAGTACTTC
v_gene: TRBV7-2; abundance: many; j_gene: TRBJ2-7; d_gene: -; CDR3aa: CASRKFGGPNEQYF; CDR3nt: TGTGCCAGCAGGAAATTCGGGGGGCCGAACGAGCAGTACTTC
v_gene: TRBV18; abundance: -; j_gene: TRBJ2-7; d_gene: -; CDR3aa: CASSPTPYGHYEQYF; CDR3nt: TGTGCCAGCTCACCTACACCCTACGGCCACTACGAGCAGTACTTC
v_gene: TRBV7-8; abundance: -; j_gene: TRBJ2-1; d_gene: -; CDR3aa: CASSRIWGARDNEQFF; CDR3nt: TGTGCCAGCAGCCGAATCTGGGGGGCTAGGGACAATGAGCAGTTCTTC
v_gene: TRBV27; abundance: -; j_gene: TRBJ1-5; d_gene: -; CDR3aa: CASSWGGRNQPQHF; CDR3nt: TGTGCCAGCAGTTGGGGGGGCAGAAATCAGCCCCAGCATTTT
v_gene: TRBV20-1; abundance: -; j_gene: TRBJ1-6; d_gene: -; CDR3aa: CSAPDIGDLNSPLHF; CDR3nt: TGCAGTGCTCCGGACATAGGGGACCTAAATTCACCCCTCCACTTT
v_gene: TRBV7-2; abundance: few; j_gene: TRBJ2-3; d_gene: TRBD1; CDR3aa: CASSMGQFPTDTQYF; CDR3nt: TGTGCCAGCAGCATGGGACAGTTCCCCACAGATACGCAGTATTTT
v_gene: TRBV6-1; abundance: -; j_gene: TRBJ2-5; d_gene: TRBD1; CDR3aa: CASNPWTGGKQETQYF; CDR3nt: TGTGCCAGCAACCCATGGACAGGGGGTAAACAAGAGACCCAGTACTTC
v_gene: TRBV28; abundance: -; j_gene: TRBJ1-4; d_gene: -; CDR3aa: CASSSGIEKLFF; CDR3nt: TGTGCCAGCAGTTCAGGGATTGAAAAACTGTTTTTT
v_gene: TRBV4-1; abundance: -; j_gene: TRBJ2-1; d_gene: -; CDR3aa: CASSQPTSKQFF; CDR3nt: TGCGCCAGCAGCCAACCTACTAGCAAGCAGTTCTTC
v_gene: TRBV10-3; abundance: -; j_gene: TRBJ2-5; d_gene: -; CDR3aa: CAISESQGSETQYF; CDR3nt: TGTGCCATCAGTGAGTCGCAAGGATCCGAGACCCAGTACTTC
v_gene: TRBV4-3; abundance: few; j_gene: TRBJ2-3; d_gene: TRBD1; CDR3aa: CASSQGGQGDTQYF; CDR3nt: TGCGCCAGCAGCCAAGGAGGACAGGGGGATACGCAGTATTTT
v_gene: TRBV7-2; abundance: -; j_gene: TRBJ2-1; d_gene: -; CDR3aa: CASSLGPYTYNEQFF; CDR3nt: TGTGCCAGCAGCTTAGGGCCTTATACCTACAATGAGCAGTTCTTC
v_gene: TRBV12-3/TRBV12-4; abundance: few; j_gene: TRBJ1-1; d_gene: -; CDR3aa: CASSYRYMNTEAFF; CDR3nt: TGTGCCAGCTCCTACAGATACATGAACACTGAAGCTTTCTTT
v_gene: TRBV6-1; abundance: few; j_gene: TRBJ2-7; d_gene: TRBD1; CDR3aa: CASRTGSFEQYF; CDR3nt: TGTGCCAGCCGGACAGGGAGTTTCGAGCAGTACTTC
v_gene: TRBV28; abundance: -; j_gene: TRBJ2-5; d_gene: -; CDR3aa: CASSFGPHGGQETQYF; CDR3nt: TGTGCCAGCAGTTTTGGCCCTCATGGGGGTCAAGAGACCCAGTACTTC
v_gene: TRBV15; abundance: -; j_gene: TRBJ2-1; d_gene: -; CDR3aa: CATSRPGPGNEQFF; CDR3nt: TGTGCCACCAGCAGACCCGGGCCGGGTAATGAGCAGTTCTTC
v_gene: TRBV5-5; abundance: few; j_gene: TRBJ2-1; d_gene: -; CDR3aa: CASSLSRDEQFF; CDR3nt: TGTGCCAGCAGCTTGAGTAGGGATGAGCAGTTCTTC
v_gene: TRBV6-1; abundance: -; j_gene: TRBJ2-3; d_gene: TRBD2; CDR3aa: CASSSGLAGFDTQYF; CDR3nt: TGTGCCAGCAGTTCGGGACTAGCGGGATTTGATACGCAGTATTTT
v_gene: TRBV12-5; abundance: -; j_gene: TRBJ1-2; d_gene: -; CDR3aa: CASGPQVLGGYTF; CDR3nt: TGTGCTAGTGGTCCACAGGTCCTCGGTGGCTACACCTTC
v_gene: TRBV29-1; abundance: -; j_gene: TRBJ1-1; d_gene: -; CDR3aa: CSVRRGNTEAFF; CDR3nt: TGCAGCGTTCGGAGGGGGAACACTGAAGCTTTCTTT
v_gene: TRBV12-3/TRBV12-4; abundance: few; j_gene: TRBJ1-3; d_gene: -; CDR3aa: CASSPRQGLSGNTIYF; CDR3nt: TGTGCCAGCAGTCCCCGGCAGGGCCTATCCGGAAACACCATATATTTT
v_gene: TRBV5-4; abundance: -; j_gene: TRBJ2-3; d_gene: TRBD2; CDR3aa: CASSQTSGNADTQYF; CDR3nt: TGTGCCAGCAGCCAAACTAGCGGAAACGCAGATACGCAGTATTTT
v_gene: TRBV6-2/TRBV6-3; abundance: few; j_gene: TRBJ1-2; d_gene: -; CDR3aa: CASSGVNYGYTF; CDR3nt: TGTGCCAGCAGCGGCGTCAACTATGGCTACACCTTC
v_gene: TRBV7-2; abundance: -; j_gene: TRBJ1-2; d_gene: -; CDR3aa: CASSFSQGIGYTF; CDR3nt: TGTGCCAGCAGCTTCTCTCAGGGCATTGGCTACACCTTC
v_gene: TRBV6-2/TRBV6-3; abundance: -; j_gene: TRBJ1-5; d_gene: -; CDR3aa: CASSYRLGGLESYNQPQHF; CDR3nt: TGTGCCAGCAGTTACCGCCTGGGGGGTTTAGAATCTTACAATCAGCCCCAGCATTTT
v_gene: TRBV7-2; abundance: few; j_gene: TRBJ2-3; d_gene: -; CDR3aa: CASSLAIGADTQYF; CDR3nt: TGTGCCAGCAGCTTAGCGATAGGGGCAGATACGCAGTATTTT
v_gene: TRBV7-8; abundance: many; j_gene: TRBJ2-1; d_gene: TRBD2; CDR3aa: CASSSNGGLAGAVMNEQFF; CDR3nt: TGTGCCAGCAGCTCAAACGGAGGACTAGCGGGAGCCGTTATGAATGAGCAGTTCTTC
v_gene: TRBV10-3; abundance: -; j_gene: TRBJ2-1; d_gene: TRBD2; CDR3aa: CAIRGGRINEQFF; CDR3nt: TGTGCCATCAGAGGCGGGAGGATCAATGAGCAGTTCTTC
v_gene: TRBV5-1; abundance: -; j_gene: TRBJ2-2; d_gene: -; CDR3aa: CASSLEQGPPAELFF; CDR3nt: TGCGCCAGCAGCCTGGAACAGGGCCCACCGGCGGAGCTGTTTTTT
v_gene: TRBV19; abundance: few; j_gene: TRBJ1-5; d_gene: -; CDR3aa: CASSLGSEQPQHF; CDR3nt: TGTGCCAGTAGTTTGGGGAGTGAACAGCCCCAGCATTTT
v_gene: TRBV2; abundance: -; j_gene: TRBJ1-2; d_gene: -; CDR3aa: CASSPTSQGYTF; CDR3nt: TGTGCCAGCAGTCCGACCTCACAAGGCTACACCTTC
v_gene: TRBV4-1; abundance: -; j_gene: TRBJ2-5; d_gene: -; CDR3aa: CASSHSRSGSGETQYF; CDR3nt: TGCGCCAGCAGCCACTCGAGGTCGGGGTCGGGGGAGACCCAGTACTTC
v_gene: TRBV20-1; abundance: -; j_gene: TRBJ2-7; d_gene: -; CDR3aa: CSARDPRGHGEQYF; CDR3nt: TGCAGTGCTAGAGATCCGCGGGGGCACGGCGAGCAGTACTTC
v_gene: TRBV19; abundance: many; j_gene: TRBJ2-1; d_gene: -; CDR3aa: CASSIGTLASDEQFF; CDR3nt: TGTGCCAGTAGTATAGGTACTCTGGCGTCAGATGAGCAGTTCTTC
v_gene: TRBV19; abundance: few; j_gene: TRBJ2-7; d_gene: TRBD2; CDR3aa: CASSMGLAGVYEQYF; CDR3nt: TGTGCCAGTAGTATGGGGCTAGCGGGCGTCTACGAGCAGTACTTC
v_gene: TRBV5-5; abundance: -; j_gene: TRBJ1-1; d_gene: -; CDR3aa: CASSPLSQGRTEAFF; CDR3nt: TGTGCCAGCAGCCCTTTATCCCAGGGAAGGACTGAAGCTTTCTTT
v_gene: TRBV28; abundance: -; j_gene: TRBJ2-7; d_gene: -; CDR3aa: CASKGTPERELEQYF; CDR3nt: TGTGCCAGCAAGGGGACGCCCGAGAGGGAGTTGGAGCAGTACTTC
v_gene: TRBV12-5; abundance: -; j_gene: TRBJ2-5; d_gene: TRBD1; CDR3aa: CASGLSPGQGMETQYF; CDR3nt: TGTGCTAGTGGTTTGTCGCCCGGACAGGGGATGGAGACCCAGTACTTC
v_gene: TRBV7-2; abundance: -; j_gene: TRBJ2-7; d_gene: TRBD2; CDR3aa: CASSPGGLAGGGYEQYF; CDR3nt: TGTGCCAGCAGCCCTGGGGGACTAGCGGGGGGGGGTTATGAGCAGTACTTC
v_gene: TRBV7-9; abundance: -; j_gene: TRBJ2-2; d_gene: -; CDR3aa: CASSLPNTGELFF; CDR3nt: TGTGCCAGCAGCTTGCCCAACACCGGGGAGCTGTTTTTT
v_gene: TRBV7-2; abundance: -; j_gene: TRBJ2-7; d_gene: TRBD2; CDR3aa: CASSSWVAGPISYEQYF; CDR3nt: TGTGCCAGCAGCTCATGGGTAGCGGGGCCGATCTCCTACGAGCAGTACTTC
v_gene: TRBV7-2; abundance: many; j_gene: TRBJ2-1; d_gene: -; CDR3aa: CASSLDGGMSSYNEQFF; CDR3nt: TGTGCCAGCAGCTTAGATGGCGGGATGAGCTCCTACAATGAGCAGTTCTTC
v_gene: TRBV6-1; abundance: -; j_gene: TRBJ2-3; d_gene: -; CDR3aa: CASSENGRTDTQYF; CDR3nt: TGTGCCAGCAGTGAAAATGGCCGTACAGATACGCAGTATTTT
v_gene: TRBV9; abundance: -; j_gene: TRBJ2-1; d_gene: -; CDR3aa: CASSQFGQNYNEQFF; CDR3nt: TGTGCCAGCAGTCAATTTGGGCAGAACTACAATGAGCAGTTCTTC